The next 10 T cell receptor beta chains were all read from a single sample in a study of technical replicates of blood from several donors. The repertoire was sequenced with immunoSEQ multiplex PCR; TCRdb's copy has only in-frame clones and lacks some. The sample records around 80,000 clones, 95% to 98% being singletons. The material sequenced was T cells isolated from PBMCs. Receptors originate from a human donor in good health.

The chain has TRBV5-1 and TRBJ2-2; 7 bases map to TRBD1. From germline, CDR1 is SGHRS and CDR2 YFSETQ. The CDR3 contains 16 residues. The V segment lost 4 bases and the J segment 0 bases; nucleotides outside the gene matches: 6. The CDR3 sequence is CASSPAQGANTGELFF. For the CDR3, the DNA is TGCGCCAGCAGCCCTGCCCAGGGGGCGAACACCGGGGAGCTGTTTTTT. Drawing the rest from reference TRBV5-1 and TRBJ2-2, the complete variable domain is KAGVTQTPRYLIKTRGQQVTLSCSPISGHRSVSWYQQTPGQGLQFLFEYFSETQRNKGNFPGRFSGRQFSNSRSEMNVSTLELGDSALYLCASSPAQGANTGELFFGEGSRLTVL.

This clone occurred once. The CDR3 DNA reads as TGTGCCAGCAGCTTAGCGAGTCCGGGGGAGGGAAACACCATATATTTT. This encodes CASSLASPGEGNTIYF. This chain uses TRBV7-6 with TRBJ1-3; weak D call: TRBD1 (5 bases). Trimming cost V 0 bases and J 4 bases, with 13 bases left between them. The germline CDR1 and CDR2 sequences are SGHVS and FNYEAQ. The CDR3 is made up of 16 amino acids.

The chain couples TRBV5-1 to TRBJ1-6, with 10 bases identical to TRBD1. J gave up 11 bases and V 4 bases, and 3 bases lay outside the gene matches. Germline assignment: CDR1 SGHRS and CDR2 YFSETQ. The CDR3 contains 13 residues. The CDR3 DNA sequence: TGCGCCAGCAGCAGGGACAGGGGAGCACCCCTCCACTTT. It specifies CASSRDRGAPLHF.

This clone has just one count. The gene calls are TRBV27 and TRBJ2-7; D not resolved. CDR3 length equals 13 residues. V gave up 5 bases and J gave up 4 bases, with 12 bases separating them. Germline values: CDR1 MNHEY, CDR2 SMNVEV (reference sequence). In nucleotides, the CDR3 is TGTGCCAGCAGTCCCTCGACTTATTACGAGCAGTACTTC. It is translated as CASSPSTYYEQYF.

This rearrangement joins TRBV27 to TRBJ2-1, with TRBD1 as a possible D gene (5 bases). The CDR3 length is 14 residues. Trimming shortened V by 0 bases and J by 4 bases, and 7 bases separated the two germline ends. CDR1 is MNHEY, CDR2 SMNVEV, per germline (reference sequence). CDR3 residues: CASSLSTGYNEQFF. CDR3 nucleotides: TGTGCCAGCAGTTTATCCACAGGATACAATGAGCAGTTCTTC.

The chain links TRBV19 to TRBJ2-4; 7 bases align to TRBD1. With 5 bases clipped from V and 0 bases from J, the junction kept 10 bases outside the gene matches. Germline lookup yields CDR1 LNHDA and CDR2 SQIVND (reference sequence). The CDR3 is 17 amino acids. This chain's CDR3 is CASSPPGTALAKNIQYF. The DNA for the CDR3 is TGTGCCAGTAGTCCCCCAGGGACAGCTCTAGCCAAAAACATTCAGTACTTC. Full variable domain (remainder filled in from reference TRBV19 and TRBJ2-4): DGGITQSPKYLFRKEGQNVTLSCEQNLNHDAMYWYRQDPGQGLRLIYYSQIVNDFQKGDIAEGYSVSREKKESFPLTVTSAQKNPTAFYLCASSPPGTALAKNIQYFGAGTRLSVL.

The chain carries TRBV2 and TRBJ1-3; 7 bases match TRBD1. V lost 5 bases and J lost 6; bases outside the gene matches: 4. The CDR3 spans 13 residues. Germline V CDR1 and CDR2: SNHLY, FYNNEI. CDR3 DNA: TGTGCCAGCAGTCGGGGACAGTTAAACACCATATATTTT. Residues: CASSRGQLNTIYF.

The chain is built from TRBV29-1 and TRBJ2-2; 7 nucleotides match TRBD2. Germline CDR1 is SQVTM and CDR2 is ANQGSEA. With V trimmed by 3 bases and J by 6 bases, 7 bases remained unmatched. CDR3 length equals 14 residues. CDR3 DNA: TGCAGCGTTGAGGCGGGAGTGTACGCCGGGGAGCTGTTTTTT. This codes for CSVEAGVYAGELFF.

The chain employs TRBV29-1 and TRBJ1-1, with 9 positions matching TRBD1. CDR1 is SQVTM and CDR2 is ANQGSEA in the germline V gene. J lost 1 base, V lost 4 bases, and 4 bases had no gene match. The CDR3 runs 14 residues. CDR3 sequence reads: CSVGWGQGNTEAFF. The CDR3 DNA is TGCAGCGTTGGATGGGGACAGGGGAACACTGAAGCTTTCTTT.

CDR3 sequence (DNA): TGTGCCAGCTCACCCAGGGAAGGCACTGAAGCTTTCTTT. This codes for CASSPREGTEAFF. The rearrangement joins TRBV18 to TRBJ1-1, with a tentative D call TRBD1 (5 bases). Germline CDR1 and CDR2: KGHSH and LQKENI. The CDR3 has 13 residues. With 3 bases removed from V and 4 bases from J, the gap between germline ends came to 9 bases.